These T cell receptor beta chains were read from a single sample in a study of blood T cell repertoires in COVID-19. Assay: immunoSEQ multiplex PCR; the TCRdb copy retains only in-frame clones and omits some. The table shows over 300,000 clones, with around 87% occurring only once. The sample was peripheral blood. The source of these receptors is a man younger than 30 with active or convalescent COVID-19. Each CDR3 is given without its conserved first and last residue. Fields, in order: J gene, V gene, CDR3 protein.

J: TRBJ2-3
V: TRBV9
CDR3: ASSEGQKTDTQY

J: TRBJ1-5
V: TRBV19
CDR3: ASTDRGGNQPQH

J: TRBJ2-5
V: TRBV7-2
CDR3: ASSLQQGRETQY

J: TRBJ1-2
V: TRBV12-5
CDR3: ASAPGQAYGYT

J: TRBJ1-2
V: TRBV28
CDR3: ASSRPGQGANGYT

J: TRBJ1-1
V: TRBV28
CDR3: ASSFFRGSAF

J: TRBJ2-3
V: TRBV9
CDR3: ASSVGTSGPDTQY

J: TRBJ1-6
V: TRBV5-8
CDR3: ASSRVGGSSYNSPLH

J: TRBJ1-4
V: TRBV19
CDR3: ASSGQGNEKLF

J: TRBJ1-4
V: TRBV29-1
CDR3: SVEDRGGEKLF

J: TRBJ1-3
V: TRBV7-2
CDR3: ASRWGQSGNTIY

J: TRBJ2-2
V: TRBV28
CDR3: ASSPPGVGTGELF

J: TRBJ1-2
V: TRBV24-1
CDR3: ATSDFRATGDPTGGYT

J: TRBJ2-3
V: TRBV5-5
CDR3: ASSLVGSGKGTDTQY

J: TRBJ1-2
V: TRBV4-3
CDR3: ASSQDPASGGGYT

J: TRBJ2-5
V: TRBV7-2
CDR3: ASSPSSGVETQY

J: TRBJ2-1
V: TRBV11-2
CDR3: ASSRAGIYNEQF

J: TRBJ2-5
V: TRBV6-5
CDR3: ASSWTGTGKTQY

J: TRBJ1-3
V: TRBV5-6
CDR3: ASSLKLDNGNTIY

J: TRBJ2-5
V: TRBV4-2
CDR3: ASSTVGGGPRETQY

J: TRBJ2-2
V: TRBV28
CDR3: ATKDSTTGELF

J: TRBJ1-6
V: TRBV9
CDR3: ASSVAGQLNSPLH

J: TRBJ2-6
V: TRBV18
CDR3: ASSPNSNFGGANVLT

J: TRBJ1-3
V: TRBV6-5
CDR3: ASSYAGDTIY

J: TRBJ2-7
V: TRBV18
CDR3: ASSPGGPEQY

J: TRBJ2-3
V: TRBV24-1
CDR3: ATSDSRRGQRKTLSWSTDTQY

J: TRBJ1-1
V: TRBV28
CDR3: ASSPRQTNTEAF

J: TRBJ1-6
V: TRBV28
CDR3: ASRGQGSGNSPLH

J: TRBJ1-2
V: TRBV7-9
CDR3: ASSSGQGVYGYT

J: TRBJ2-6
V: TRBV4-3
CDR3: ASSQMVSFSGANVLT

J: TRBJ2-7
V: TRBV19
CDR3: ASSFFGRPYEQY

J: TRBJ1-2
V: TRBV15
CDR3: ATSRDLPDSGYGYT

J: TRBJ2-7
V: TRBV7-9
CDR3: ASSLGSSDEQY

J: TRBJ1-5
V: TRBV28
CDR3: ASSSPPGGGRGNQPQH

J: TRBJ2-5
V: TRBV9
CDR3: ASSTGETQY

J: TRBJ2-7
V: TRBV19
CDR3: ASSTAGGYEQY

J: TRBJ2-3
V: TRBV19
CDR3: ASRTGQVIDTQY

J: TRBJ2-7
V: TRBV6-1
CDR3: ASSEASLDRGTYEQY

J: TRBJ1-1
V: TRBV7-3
CDR3: ASSLGRGAEAF

J: TRBJ1-2
V: TRBV15
CDR3: ATSSDRDLFYGYT

J: TRBJ1-2
V: TRBV19
CDR3: ASSPYRVRGYT

J: TRBJ2-7
V: TRBV27
CDR3: ASSAGTHYEQY

J: TRBJ1-1
V: TRBV4-1
CDR3: ASSLRQGTMNTEAF

J: TRBJ2-7
V: TRBV6-6
CDR3: ASRSPFEQY

J: TRBJ2-3
V: TRBV6-5
CDR3: ASSYRGYTDTQY

J: TRBJ1-6
V: TRBV18
CDR3: ASSPRGQGGPSYNSPLH

J: TRBJ2-1
V: TRBV13
CDR3: ASSRGLAGGSTSYNEQF

J: TRBJ2-2
V: TRBV9
CDR3: ASSVGGLAGGGWTGELF

J: TRBJ2-7
V: TRBV7-2
CDR3: ANKREGTYEQY

J: TRBJ2-7
V: TRBV28
CDR3: ASWNRGNTGLAEQY

J: TRBJ2-5
V: TRBV27
CDR3: ASSLGLAGGPGETQY